Below, one TCR beta chain is given with its context. This entry belongs to a study of blood T cell repertoires in COVID-19. Whole-study context: The samples span acute and convalescent COVID-19 from the United States, Italy and Spain. Nucleic acid was either cDNA or gDNA, and it came from T cells, B-cell-depleted T cells, or PBMCs.

Germline CDR1 and CDR2: GTSNPN and SVGIG (reference sequence). The V and J ends lost 5 bases and 4 bases, in that order; junction bases with no gene match: 12. This CDR3 is built from 15 residues. Authors' processing steps: It was from reference gene primer amplification that nucleated cell counts were estimated. The assay was immunoSEQ multiplex PCR, and TCRdb's table has in-frame clones only and misses some. That table furnishes V, J and clone size, whereas the DNA furnished D and trimming. The data show more than 65,000 clones, with about 93% seen just once and 7.5% to 9.5% held by the top ten. The chain links TRBV30 to TRBJ1-2; TRBD1 matches at 8 bases. The receptor was derived from a human donor in a cohort sampled during active COVID-19. The sequenced sample was peripheral blood. The CDR3 sequence is CAWSQTGGAPYGYTF. In nucleotides, the CDR3 is TGTGCCTGGTCCCAAACAGGGGGGGCCCCCTATGGCTACACCTTC.